The rows below give T cell receptor beta chains drawn from one sample of a study of blood T cells in healthy people across ages. TCRdb reprocessed the 5' RACE reads with MiXCR, giving one entry per CDR3 protein. The sample has roughly 650,000 distinct CDR3 sequences, approximately 30% seen once; the top ten hold over 15%. Sequenced sample: blood. These receptors were taken from a woman aged 80 or over in good health. CDR3s include the opening cysteine and the closing phenylalanine or tryptophan. A D gene is named only where the DNA matches it firmly. Expanded clones get a size class; other rows say once, few or many, or leave the size out.

j_call d_call v_call clone_size cdr3_nt cdr3_aa
TRBJ2-7 - TRBV12-3/TRBV12-4 - TGTGCCAGCAGTTTATTAGGGGCAAACTACGAGCAGTACTTC CASSLLGANYEQYF
TRBJ2-1 - TRBV7-9 many TGTGCCAGCAGCTCAGGCTCCGGGACACCTGAGCAGTTCTTC CASSSGSGTPEQFF
TRBJ1-4 TRBD1 TRBV7-6 few TGTGCCAGCAGCTCAACGCTTCGGACAGGGGAAGGGGAAAAACTGTTTTTT CASSSTLRTGEGEKLFF
TRBJ2-3 - TRBV7-2 - TGTGCCAGCAGCTTAACTAGCCCTAGAGGCGATACGCAGTATTTT CASSLTSPRGDTQYF
TRBJ2-3 - TRBV12-3/TRBV12-4 - TGTGCCAGCAGTTCTAGGGGAGTAGGCGCAGATGTGCAGTATTTT CASSSRGVGADVQYF
TRBJ1-4 - TRBV30 few TGTGCCTGGAGTCCCCCGGGACATCCGGGGACAACTAATGAAAAACTGTTTTTT CAWSPPGHPGTTNEKLFF
TRBJ1-5 - TRBV6-1 - TGTGCCAGCAGTGTTGAGGGGTTGAGCAATCAGCCCCGGCATTTT CASSVEGLSNQPRHF
TRBJ2-7 TRBD1 TRBV7-2 many TGTGCCAGCAGCTTACGTTGGACGGACAGGGGCTACGAGCAGTACTTC CASSLRWTDRGYEQYF
TRBJ2-3 TRBD1 TRBV28 many TGTGCCAGCAGCCCTCCTCGACAGGGATGGGCAGATACGCAGTATTTT CASSPPRQGWADTQYF
TRBJ2-3 - TRBV12-3/TRBV12-4 - TGTGCCAGCAGCCGGGTGGGGGCAGATGTGCAGTATTTT CASSRVGADVQYF
TRBJ1-5 - TRBV30 - TGTGCCTGGAGTCCTGGACTGATAAATCAGCCCCAGCATTTT CAWSPGLINQPQHF
TRBJ2-7 TRBD1 TRBV11-2 few TGTGCCAGCAGCTTAGTTACGGACAGGGTTTACTTC CASSLVTDRVYF
TRBJ1-1 - TRBV11-2 - TGTGCCAGCAGCTTCGGGGCTGGTTCGAACACTGAAGCTTTCTTT CASSFGAGSNTEAFF
TRBJ1-1 - TRBV3-1 few TGTGCCGGCAGCCAAGTGAGGACCACTGAAGCTTTCTTT CAGSQVRTTEAFF
TRBJ2-1 TRBD2 TRBV29-1 - TGCAGCGTTGAATCTAGCGGGGATATCAATGAGCAGTTCTTC CSVESSGDINEQFF
TRBJ1-2 - TRBV20-1 - TGCAGTGTTCCTAGAGGTGCAGGAAACCATGGCTACACCTTC CSVPRGAGNHGYTF
TRBJ2-4 - TRBV18 - TGTGCCAGCTCACCACCGGTGGTACGGCTCCAAAACATTCAGTACTTC CASSPPVVRLQNIQYF
TRBJ1-5 - TRBV27 many TGTGCCAGCAGTTTGAAAGGGAGCAATCAGCCCCAGCATTTT CASSLKGSNQPQHF
TRBJ2-1 TRBD1 TRBV7-2 many TGTGCCAGCAGCCTCAGGGGACAGCGCACCGATGAGCAGTTCTTC CASSLRGQRTDEQFF
TRBJ1-1 - TRBV6-5 once TGTGCCAGCAGTTGGTCACAGGCCGTCACTGAAGCTTTCTTT CASSWSQAVTEAFF
TRBJ2-7 - TRBV2 many TGTGCCAGCAGTGAGATGCTGACTATCCTCGGCTACGAGCAGTACTTC CASSEMLTILGYEQYF
TRBJ1-1 - TRBV5-5 - TGTGCCGGCAGCTTGGGTACTCGGGGTAACACTGAAGCTTTCTTT CAGSLGTRGNTEAFF
TRBJ2-3 - TRBV4-2 many TGTGCCAGCAGCCAGGGCCGACTGGCAGATACGCAGTATTTT CASSQGRLADTQYF
TRBJ1-1 - TRBV20-1 few TGCAGTGCTGGACCCCGGGGCGGGAGCACTGAAGCTTTCTTT CSAGPRGGSTEAFF
TRBJ2-4 TRBD1 TRBV15 many TGTGCCACCAGCAGAGACTATGGGACAGGGGTAAACATTCAGTACTTC CATSRDYGTGVNIQYF
TRBJ2-7 - TRBV20-1 many TGCAGTGCTCAACCCACGGCAGCTTCCTACGAGCAGTACTTC CSAQPTAASYEQYF
TRBJ2-2 - TRBV7-2 - TGTGCCAGCAGCCCACAGGGCCAGGGCGGGGAGCTGTTTTTT CASSPQGQGGELFF
TRBJ2-7 - TRBV6-2/TRBV6-3 many TGTGCCAGCAGTTACTCGCTAGGAGGCTACGAGCAGTACTTC CASSYSLGGYEQYF